What follows describes a single T cell receptor beta chain. The data stem from a study of blood T cell repertoires in COVID-19. At the level of the study: Samples representing acute and convalescent COVID-19 were sourced from the United States, Italy and Spain. In each case, the material was cDNA or gDNA derived from T cells, B-cell-depleted T cells, or PBMCs.

A Seattle source enrolled patients during active infection and followed them longitudinally. In the original workflow: Amplifying reference gene primers gave estimates of nucleated cell counts. The data were produced by immunoSEQ multiplex PCR, yet TCRdb's version contains in-frame clones alone and is incomplete. That table gives V, J and clone size, and the DNA gave D and trimming. Here the sample spans 150,000 to 200,000 clones, 94% being singletons. CDR3 length equals 15 residues. Trimming pared 0 bases from V and 4 bases from J, leaving 12 bases between. Germline V gene data show CDR1 as SGDLS and CDR2 as YYNGEE.

The sequence came from a man younger than 40 with COVID-19, enrolled during active disease. Sequenced input: peripheral blood. The rearrangement uses TRBV9 and TRBJ2-3; TRBD2 might be the D (5 bases). The CDR3 protein is CASSVEGGWADTQYF. CDR3 nucleotide sequence: TGTGCCAGCAGCGTAGAAGGCGGGTGGGCAGATACGCAGTATTTT.